This T cell receptor (beta chain) originates from a study of monozygotic twins with inflammatory bowel disease (dated by TCRdb to the late 2010s). Study-wide context: A total of approximately 28 monozygotic twin pairs were included in the full study, comprising nine German pairs (four IBD-concordant, five IBD-discordant) and 19 IBD-discordant Danish pairs. Within discordant pairs, disease-associated traits were sought mainly by comparing IBD patients with their genetically identical healthy co-twins. Each individual had, on average, about 151 000 unique TCRalpha sequences and 181 000 unique TCRbeta sequences available for analysis.

From the germline V gene, CDR1 is KGHSH and CDR2 is LQKENI. The CDR3, cysteine through phenylalanine, is 13 amino acids long. Only the protein sequence is given. The library was prepared using 5' RACE. The input for every TCR library was roughly 3,300 ng of total RNA. For each sample, cDNA synthesis with SMARTScribe reverse transcriptase was split into eight separate reactions. During cDNA synthesis, template switching introduced unique molecular identifiers that contained a 6-nucleotide sample barcode. Amplification of TCRalpha and TCRbeta cDNA involved two nested PCRs of about 15 and 9 cycles, and each PCR was followed by bead purification. Before amplification, the cDNA was treated with uracil DNA-glycosylase and purified using the QIAquick PCR purification kit. The second PCR added Illumina TruSeq-compatible adapters along with sample-specific barcodes. Library quality and concentration were assessed using TapeStation and Qubit, and roughly 5.5 ng of each library was pooled. Pooled libraries were sequenced on an Illumina HiSeq2500 single-index Rapid Run with 2 x 100 bp reads and custom sequencing primers. Turning to the authors' computational methods: MiGEC version 1.2.6 was used for UMI-based consensus assembly, which corrected PCR and sequencing errors. V(D)J alignment, clonotype assembly and CDR3 extraction were performed with MiXCR version 2.1.1. To normalise gene usage, clonotype sharing and MAIT/NKT TCR abundance, the top 1000, 10 000 and 20 000 clonotypes in each sample were analysed. After downsampling to 27 000 UMIs, diversity was calculated as the inverse Simpson index using the vegan R package. Statistical testing used paired Mann-Whitney U tests on the discordant twin pairs and applied Benjamini-Hochberg correction for multiple testing. TCRdb reprocessed the reads into one record per CDR3 protein sequence, lacking DNA. TCRdb, not the original authors, processed these V and J calls. For this sample, the table gives over 100,000 distinct CDR3 sequences. The ten largest account for roughly 12% of the sample.

As to this clonotype: Its cognate antigen has yet to be identified.

From each donor, a roughly 2.5 ml peripheral blood sample was drawn into PAXgene tubes and stored at -80 degrees C. Total RNA was isolated from whole blood with the PAXgene blood miRNA kit on an automated QIAcube, without T cell sorting. Deep TCRalpha and TCRbeta repertoire profiling with unique molecular barcoding was performed on peripheral blood of monozygotic twin pairs concordant or discordant for inflammatory bowel disease. Smoking habits were recorded for all twin pairs, and individuals were classified as current, former or never smokers. Results the study describes overall, beyond this receptor: Concordant and discordant twins showed no difference in repertoire similarity, possibly because of limited statistical power. Fewer clonotypes were shared with other individuals by IBD patients than by healthy twins, most markedly in patients showing signs of disease activity. Because patients received different immunosuppressive treatments, the repertoires may have picked up extra background noise and variability between individuals. The analysis was unable to tell apart different T cell subtypes. A decrease in TCRbeta repertoire diversity, as measured by inverse Simpson index, was observed in IBD patients compared with their healthy co-twins. The results gave no support for a single strong signal or clonotype linked to IBD.

The sequenced material came from blood. The V and J segments used are TRBV18 and TRBJ1-2. The source of this sequence is a human donor with ulcerative colitis or Crohn's disease, or a healthy co-twin of an affected twin (not recorded which). The CDR3 reads CASSPPVRGGYTF.